This T cell receptor beta chain is from a study of memory CD4+ T cells and cytomegalovirus serostatus. J was trimmed by 2 bases and V by 5 bases; bases with no gene match: 5. The CDR3 is 14 residues long. CDR1 MNHNS and CDR2 SASEGT come from the germline V gene. Sequenced by immunoSEQ multiplex PCR; TCRdb stores in-frame clones only, minus some. The table records some 40,000 clones, roughly 78% of them present only once. The sort gate was single viable CD3+CD4+CD8-CD45RO+ cells for memory CD4+ T cells. Specimen: memory CD4+ T cells from blood. The rearrangement links TRBV6-1 to TRBJ1-1; the match to TRBD1 covers 7 bases. This TCR derives from an adult in good health and CMV-seropositive. CDR3 loop: CASSWDRPNTEAFF. CDR3 DNA: TGTGCCAGCAGTTGGGACAGACCTAACACTGAAGCTTTCTTT.